Detailed here is one T cell receptor beta chain. Sequenced by immunoSEQ multiplex PCR; TCRdb stores in-frame clones only, minus some. The sample records 210,000 or so clones, 70% to 90% being singletons. The record originates from a study of blood T cell repertoires in COVID-19. Whole-study context: Material from acute and convalescent COVID-19 was sourced from the United States, Italy and Spain.

Germline trimming cut 0 bases from V and 1 base from J; bases unmatched to any gene: 8. This CDR3 has 17 amino acids. Germline-derived CDR1 and CDR2 are LGHDT and YNNKEL (reference sequence). Recruitment covered about two dozen US areas and drew participants whose ages spanned about 18 to 95 years. The rearrangement joins TRBV3-1 (or the pseudogene TRBV3-2) to TRBJ2-7; 8 bases map to TRBD1. The TCR sequence derives from a man aged 30 to 39 who had recovered from COVID-19. Sequencing was done on a sample of PBMCs or T cells enriched from blood (not recorded which). DNA of the CDR3: TGTGCCAGCAGCCAAGATTGGGGGGACAGGAGTTCCTACGAGCAGTACTTC. It translates to CASSQDWGDRSSYEQYF.